This T cell receptor beta chain was identified in a study of shared clonotypes between healthy human individuals. The protocol was immunoSEQ multiplex PCR, while the TCRdb copy is restricted to in-frame clones and leaves out a portion. Of more than 2,000,000 clones in the sample, over 85% were seen once. There are 15 residues in the CDR3. The ends lost 6 bases at V and 8 bases at J; junction bases unmatched: 11. Germline assignment: CDR1 SNHLY and CDR2 FYNNEI. The receptor comes from a man aged 18 to 35 in good health. The rearrangement joins TRBV2 to TRBJ2-1; 9 bases match TRBD1. Sequencing input: naive CD4+ T cells sorted from blood. Subset indicated: CD45RA+ positively selected. DNA of the CDR3: TGTGCCAGCAGCCTAGACAGGGGGATTATATATGAGCAGTTCTTC. Encoded protein: CASSLDRGIIYEQFF.